This T cell receptor (beta chain) is drawn from a study of blood T cell repertoires in COVID-19. Background on the study: Sites in the United States, Italy and Spain provided acute and convalescent COVID-19 samples. Sources were T cells, B-cell-depleted T cells, or PBMCs; the material itself was cDNA or gDNA.

Original processing notes: It was from reference gene primer amplification that nucleated cell counts were estimated. Data came from immunoSEQ multiplex PCR; TCRdb stores just in-frame clones and leaves some out. D and trimming were read from the DNA, whereas the V and J calls and clone size are those reported in that table. Here the sample spans around 220,000 clones, 88% being singletons. V dropped 6 bases and J dropped 3 bases, with 6 bases sitting between them. From germline, CDR1 is MNHEY and CDR2 SMNVEV (reference sequence). The length of the CDR3 is 11 residues. In terms of age and location, participants ranged from about 18 to 95 years and lived in about two dozen US areas.

Sequencing used PBMCs or T cells enriched from blood (not recorded which). This receptor was identified in a woman aged 50 to 60 with acute COVID-19. The chain combines TRBV27 with TRBJ2-7; no definite D call. The CDR3: CASSHGYEQYF. CDR3 sequence (DNA): TGTGCCAGCAGCCACGGCTACGAGCAGTACTTC.